One and the same sample provided the 8 T cell receptor beta chains below, sequenced in a study of T cells in Graves' hyperthyroidism and ophthalmopathy. Amplification of TCR beta CDR3 regions was performed using RNA transcripts as template. The HTBI primer set served for first-round RT-PCR of the TCR CDR3. TCRdb re-called the multiplex PCR reads with MiXCR, one entry per CDR3 protein. This sample has hundreds of thousands of distinct CDR3 sequences, with approximately 14% found just once. The material sequenced was blood. These receptors all come from a woman younger than 35 with Graves' hyperthyroidism.

This clonotype was picked up many times. The V call is TRBV20-1, the J call TRBJ2-7, with 9 nucleotides matching TRBD2. The CDR3 is made up of 13 amino acids. Germline V CDR1 and CDR2: DFQATT, SNEGSKA (reference sequence). The DNA of the CDR3 is TGCAGCATCCTAGCGGGGAGCTCCTACGAGCAGTACTTC. The encoded protein is CSILAGSSYEQYF.

This clonotype was detected many times. V gene TRBV13 combines with J gene TRBJ2-3; 12 bases agree with TRBD2. Germline CDR1 reads PRHDT; CDR2 reads FYEKMQ (reference sequence). The CDR3 has 16 residues. Trimming took 1 base from V and 3 from J; bases not matched to a gene: 2. The chain's CDR3 is CASSLAGTSGTDTQYF. The CDR3 DNA follows: TGTGCCAGCAGCTTAGCCGGGACTAGCGGGACAGATACGCAGTATTTT.

This clonotype occurred many times. It may be a read error: a sequence one base away is much more abundant. V usage is TRBV5-1 and J usage is TRBJ1-4; no reliable D call. The CDR3 sequence is 16 residues long. The V end was cut by 7 bases, the J end by 7 bases, with 23 bases between. Germline lookup yields CDR1 SGHRS and CDR2 YFSETQ. CDR3: CASASSPSGLGEKLFF. The DNA of the CDR3 is TGCGCCAGCGCTTCGTCGCCTTCAGGACTTGGTGAAAAACTGTTTTTT.

This chain uses TRBV11-2 with TRBJ2-5; 10 nucleotides line up with TRBD1. Trimming at V came to 5 bases and at J to 10 bases, leaving 10 bases not matched to a gene. Germline V CDR1 and CDR2: SGHAT, FQNNGV. The length of the CDR3 is 14 residues. CDR3 bases: TGTGCCAGCAGCCCCAATGCCGGGACAGGGGACCAGTACTTC. Translation: CASSPNAGTGDQYF.

The chain combines TRBV4-2 with TRBJ2-7, with unresolved D. V lost 4 bases and J 5 bases, leaving 15 bases between the germline ends. CDR1 is LGHNA and CDR2 is YNFKEQ in the germline V gene. The CDR3 length is 14 residues. CDR3 sequence: CASSLTGRPDEQYF. The DNA for the CDR3 is TGTGCCAGCAGCCTAACCGGACGGCCCGACGAGCAGTACTTC.

This clonotype has more than one count but fewer than ten. The CDR3 DNA is TGTGCCAGCAGCGTAGAAATGGACAGTTGGCGTAGGGCCTATGGCTACACCTTC. It yields the protein CASSVEMDSWRRAYGYTF. This chain uses TRBV9 with TRBJ1-2; D possibly corresponds to TRBD1 (6 bases). The germline V gene encodes CDR1 SGDLS and CDR2 YYNGEE. This CDR3 is 18 amino acids long. Trimming pared 0 bases from V and 4 bases from J, leaving 22 bases between. Full variable domain (rest looked up from reference TRBV9 and TRBJ1-2): DSGVTQTPKHLITATGQRVTLRCSPRSGDLSVYWYQQSLDQGLQFLIQYYNGEERAKGNILERFSAQQFPDLHSELNLSSLELGDSALYFCASSVEMDSWRRAYGYTFGSGTRLTVV.

This clonotype showed up just a few times. The chain links TRBV29-1 to TRBJ2-3, with D possibly being TRBD2 (7 bases). V lost 7 bases and J 4 bases, leaving 24 bases between the germline ends. Germline V gives CDR1 SQVTM, CDR2 ANQGSEA. The CDR3 length is 16 residues. This chain's CDR3 is CSGGGGQVGRADTQYF. CDR3 DNA: TGCAGCGGGGGGGGGGGGCAGGTAGGGCGAGCAGATACGCAGTATTTT.

Concerning this clonotype itself: A much larger clone sits a single nucleotide away, making a read error possible. Because it lacks the conserved phenylalanine or tryptophan at the end, this CDR3 is likely a read error. The chain has TRBV7-9 and TRBJ2-7; TRBD2 is a possible D gene (5 bases). CDR1 is SEHNR, CDR2 FQNEAQ, per germline (reference sequence). This CDR3 has 14 residues. With 1 base removed from V and 1 base from J, the gap between germline ends came to 8 bases. CDR3 nucleotides: TGTGCCAGCAGCTTAGAAGGCGGGTCCTACGAGCAGTACCTC. As protein: CASSLEGGSYEQYL.